This T cell receptor beta chain was documented in a study of shared clonotypes between healthy human individuals. Measured with immunoSEQ multiplex PCR; TCRdb has only the in-frame clones, and not every one. The repertoire holds more than 2 million clones, with 90% to 95% as singletons. This clone was seen only once. Between the trimmed V and J ends, which lost 10 bases and 2 bases, there was a span of 12 bases. Germline-derived CDR1 and CDR2 are LNHDA and SQIVND (reference sequence). The CDR3 runs to 13 residues. The chain joins TRBV19 to TRBJ1-5, with unresolved D. The material sequenced was naive CD4+ T cells sorted from blood. Subset in this sample: CD45RA+ positively selected. This receptor was identified in a man between 18 and 35 years old in good health. The CDR3 loop is CAIGLGGNQPQHF. DNA for the CDR3: TGTGCCATCGGCTTGGGCGGCAATCAGCCCCAGCATTTT.